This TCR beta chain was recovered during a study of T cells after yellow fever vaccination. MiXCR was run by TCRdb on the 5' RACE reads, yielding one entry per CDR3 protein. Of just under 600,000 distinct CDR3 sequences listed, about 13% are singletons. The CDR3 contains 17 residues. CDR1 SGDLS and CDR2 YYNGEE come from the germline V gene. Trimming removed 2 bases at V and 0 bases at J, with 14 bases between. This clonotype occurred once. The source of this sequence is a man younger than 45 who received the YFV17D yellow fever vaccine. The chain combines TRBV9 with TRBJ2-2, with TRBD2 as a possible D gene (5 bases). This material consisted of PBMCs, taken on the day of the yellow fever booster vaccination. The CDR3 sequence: CASSVPSGATNTGELFF. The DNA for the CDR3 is TGTGCCAGCAGCGTGCCCAGCGGAGCTACGAACACCGGGGAGCTGTTTTTT. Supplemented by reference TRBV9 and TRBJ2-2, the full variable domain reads DSGVTQTPKHLITATGQRVTLRCSPRSGDLSVYWYQQSLDQGLQFLIQYYNGEERAKGNILERFSAQQFPDLHSELNLSSLELGDSALYFCASSVPSGATNTGELFFGEGSRLTVL.